A selection of T cell receptor beta chains follows, all from one sample in a study of shared clonotypes between healthy human individuals. The repertoire was sequenced with immunoSEQ multiplex PCR; TCRdb's copy has only in-frame clones and lacks some. The data hold a few hundred thousand clones, with 95% to 96% observed a single time. The sample taken for sequencing was naive CD8+ T cells sorted from blood. The origin of the receptors is a woman aged 25 to 39 in good health. The conserved cysteine and the conserved F or W are not part of the CDR3 here. The order of the fields is CDR3 protein, CDR3 length, J gene, V gene.

CDR3 protein: ASSSPSVDYEQY; CDR3 length: 12; J gene: TRBJ2-7; V gene: TRBV7-9
CDR3 protein: ASSLGGPDLYGYT; CDR3 length: 13; J gene: TRBJ1-2; V gene: TRBV7-9
CDR3 protein: ASSGRAEPPFYEQY; CDR3 length: 14; J gene: TRBJ2-7; V gene: TRBV2
CDR3 protein: ASLGSGQGGEKLF; CDR3 length: 13; J gene: TRBJ1-4; V gene: TRBV27
CDR3 protein: ASSILQGDTQY; CDR3 length: 11; J gene: TRBJ2-3; V gene: TRBV11-1
CDR3 protein: ASSAGQGTEAF; CDR3 length: 11; J gene: TRBJ1-1; V gene: TRBV7-7
CDR3 protein: AIRDDRSGNTIY; CDR3 length: 12; J gene: TRBJ1-3; V gene: TRBV10-3
CDR3 protein: ASIGGYNEQF; CDR3 length: 10; J gene: TRBJ2-1; V gene: TRBV25-1
CDR3 protein: ASSLSHNEQF; CDR3 length: 10; J gene: TRBJ2-1; V gene: TRBV7-9
CDR3 protein: ASSSSGASGLDEQF; CDR3 length: 14; J gene: TRBJ2-1; V gene: TRBV13
CDR3 protein: ASSPTEGQRNEKLF; CDR3 length: 14; J gene: TRBJ1-4; V gene: TRBV13
CDR3 protein: ASSDPGVNTEAF; CDR3 length: 12; J gene: TRBJ1-1; V gene: TRBV25-1
CDR3 protein: AWFGGVTGIGNEQF; CDR3 length: 14; J gene: TRBJ2-1; V gene: TRBV30
CDR3 protein: ASSLDSAEQETQY; CDR3 length: 13; J gene: TRBJ2-5; V gene: TRBV7-8
CDR3 protein: ASSPRGTKETQY; CDR3 length: 12; J gene: TRBJ2-5; V gene: TRBV7-9
CDR3 protein: ASSQGPEVETQY; CDR3 length: 12; J gene: TRBJ2-5; V gene: TRBV4-1
CDR3 protein: ASSLGRGGEQF; CDR3 length: 11; J gene: TRBJ2-1; V gene: TRBV7-9
CDR3 protein: ASSEWLGQASWEKLF; CDR3 length: 15; J gene: TRBJ1-4; V gene: TRBV2